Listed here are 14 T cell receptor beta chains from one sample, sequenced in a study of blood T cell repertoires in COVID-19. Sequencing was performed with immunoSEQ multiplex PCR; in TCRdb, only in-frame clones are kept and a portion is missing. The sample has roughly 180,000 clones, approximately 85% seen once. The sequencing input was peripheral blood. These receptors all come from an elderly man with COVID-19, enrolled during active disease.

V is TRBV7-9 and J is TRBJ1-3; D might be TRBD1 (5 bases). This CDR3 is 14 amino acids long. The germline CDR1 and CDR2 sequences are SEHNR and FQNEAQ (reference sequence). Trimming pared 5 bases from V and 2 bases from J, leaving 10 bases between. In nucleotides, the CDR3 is TGTGCCAGCAGCGGGGGGACGGCTGGAAACACCATATATTTT. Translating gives CASSGGTAGNTIYF. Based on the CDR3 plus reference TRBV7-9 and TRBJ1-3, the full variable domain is DTGVSQNPRHKITKRGQNVTFRCDPISEHNRLYWYRQTLGQGPEFLTYFQNEAQLEKSRLLSDRFSAERPKGSFSTLEIQRTEQGDSAMYLCASSGGTAGNTIYFGEGSWLTVV.

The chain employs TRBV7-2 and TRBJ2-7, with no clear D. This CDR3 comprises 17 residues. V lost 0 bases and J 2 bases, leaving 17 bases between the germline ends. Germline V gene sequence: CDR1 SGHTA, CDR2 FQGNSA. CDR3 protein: CASSLANRKTPAYEQYF. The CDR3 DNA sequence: TGTGCCAGCAGCTTAGCCAATCGCAAGACTCCGGCCTACGAGCAGTACTTC.

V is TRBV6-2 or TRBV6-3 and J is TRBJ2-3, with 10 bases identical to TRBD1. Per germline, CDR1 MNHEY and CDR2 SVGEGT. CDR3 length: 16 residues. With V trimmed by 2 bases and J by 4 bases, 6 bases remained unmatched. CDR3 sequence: CASSYRPGQGADTQYF. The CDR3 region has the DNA TGTGCCAGCAGTTACCGCCCAGGACAGGGGGCAGATACGCAGTATTTT.

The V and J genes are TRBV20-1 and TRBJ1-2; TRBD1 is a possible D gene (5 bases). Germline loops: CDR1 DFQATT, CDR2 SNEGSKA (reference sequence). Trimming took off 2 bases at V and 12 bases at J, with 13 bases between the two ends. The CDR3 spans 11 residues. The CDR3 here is CSARRQTVDTF. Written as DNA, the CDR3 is TGCAGTGCTAGAAGACAGACCGTGGACACCTTC.

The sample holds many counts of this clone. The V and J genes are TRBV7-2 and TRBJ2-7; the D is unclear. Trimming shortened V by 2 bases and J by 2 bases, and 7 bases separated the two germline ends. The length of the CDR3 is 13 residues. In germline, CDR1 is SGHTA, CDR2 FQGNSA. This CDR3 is CASSLMGPYEQYF. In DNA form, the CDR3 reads TGTGCCAGCAGCTTAATGGGCCCCTACGAGCAGTACTTC.

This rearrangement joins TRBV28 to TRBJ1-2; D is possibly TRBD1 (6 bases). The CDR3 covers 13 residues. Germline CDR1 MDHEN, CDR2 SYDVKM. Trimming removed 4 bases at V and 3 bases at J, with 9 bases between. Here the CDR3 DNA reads TGTGCCAGCAGTTCAGGGGTTGACTATGGCTACACCTTC. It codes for CASSSGVDYGYTF.

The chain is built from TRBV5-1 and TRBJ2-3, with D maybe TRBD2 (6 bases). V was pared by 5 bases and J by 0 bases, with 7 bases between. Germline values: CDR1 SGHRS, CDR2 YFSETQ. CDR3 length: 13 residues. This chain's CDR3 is CASREGSTDTQYF. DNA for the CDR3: TGCGCCAGCAGGGAGGGCAGCACAGATACGCAGTATTTT.

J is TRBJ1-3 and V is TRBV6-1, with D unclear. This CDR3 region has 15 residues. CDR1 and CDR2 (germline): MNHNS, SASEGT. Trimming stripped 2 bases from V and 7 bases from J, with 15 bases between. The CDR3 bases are TGTGCCAGCAGTGAAATGGTTGGAGGGCGGAACACCATATATTTT. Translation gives CASSEMVGGRNTIYF.

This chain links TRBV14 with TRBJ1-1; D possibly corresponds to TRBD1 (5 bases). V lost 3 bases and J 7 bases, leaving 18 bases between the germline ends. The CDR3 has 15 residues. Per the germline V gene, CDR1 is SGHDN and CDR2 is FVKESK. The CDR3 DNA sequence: TGTGCCAGCAGCCAGAGACGGGACTGGGCGAGTGAAGCTTTCTTT. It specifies CASSQRRDWASEAFF.

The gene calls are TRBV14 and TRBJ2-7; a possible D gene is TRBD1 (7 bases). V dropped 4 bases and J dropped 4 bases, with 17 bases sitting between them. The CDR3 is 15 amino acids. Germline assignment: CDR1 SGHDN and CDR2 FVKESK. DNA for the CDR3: TGTGCCAGCAGCCGGGCGCGGGACAGAGTGTACGAGCAGTACTTC. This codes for CASSRARDRVYEQYF.

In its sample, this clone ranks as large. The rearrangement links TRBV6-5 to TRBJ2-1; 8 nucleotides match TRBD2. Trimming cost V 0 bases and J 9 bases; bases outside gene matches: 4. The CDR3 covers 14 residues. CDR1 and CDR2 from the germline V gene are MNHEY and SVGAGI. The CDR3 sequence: CASSYSAGGGEQFF. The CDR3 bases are TGTGCCAGCAGTTACTCCGCGGGGGGCGGTGAGCAGTTCTTC.

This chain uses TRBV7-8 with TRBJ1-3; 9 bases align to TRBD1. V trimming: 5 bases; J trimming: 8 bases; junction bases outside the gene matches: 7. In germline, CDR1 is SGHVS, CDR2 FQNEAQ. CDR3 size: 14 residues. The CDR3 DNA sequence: TGTGCCAGCAGCGCTTCGGGACAGGGTTACACCATATATTTT. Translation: CASSASGQGYTIYF. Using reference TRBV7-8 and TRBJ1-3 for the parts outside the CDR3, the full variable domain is GAGVSQSPRYKVAKRGQDVALRCDPISGHVSLFWYQQALGQGPEFLTYFQNEAQLDKSGLPSDRFFAERPEGSVSTLKIQRTQQEDSAVYLCASSASGQGYTIYFGEGSWLTVV.

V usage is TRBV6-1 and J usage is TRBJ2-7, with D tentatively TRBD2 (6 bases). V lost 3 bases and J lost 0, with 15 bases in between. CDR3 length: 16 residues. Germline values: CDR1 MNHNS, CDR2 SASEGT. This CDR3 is CASSDWVRGGSYEQYF. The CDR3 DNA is TGTGCCAGCAGTGATTGGGTACGGGGAGGCTCCTACGAGCAGTACTTC.

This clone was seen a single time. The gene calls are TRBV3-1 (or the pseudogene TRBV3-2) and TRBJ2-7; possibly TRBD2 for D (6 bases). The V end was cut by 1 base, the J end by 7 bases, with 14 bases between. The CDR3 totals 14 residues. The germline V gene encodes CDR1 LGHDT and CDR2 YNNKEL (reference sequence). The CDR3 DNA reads TGTGCCAGCAGCCAAGGAGGATCAGCGGGTGAGCAGTACTTC. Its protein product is CASSQGGSAGEQYF.